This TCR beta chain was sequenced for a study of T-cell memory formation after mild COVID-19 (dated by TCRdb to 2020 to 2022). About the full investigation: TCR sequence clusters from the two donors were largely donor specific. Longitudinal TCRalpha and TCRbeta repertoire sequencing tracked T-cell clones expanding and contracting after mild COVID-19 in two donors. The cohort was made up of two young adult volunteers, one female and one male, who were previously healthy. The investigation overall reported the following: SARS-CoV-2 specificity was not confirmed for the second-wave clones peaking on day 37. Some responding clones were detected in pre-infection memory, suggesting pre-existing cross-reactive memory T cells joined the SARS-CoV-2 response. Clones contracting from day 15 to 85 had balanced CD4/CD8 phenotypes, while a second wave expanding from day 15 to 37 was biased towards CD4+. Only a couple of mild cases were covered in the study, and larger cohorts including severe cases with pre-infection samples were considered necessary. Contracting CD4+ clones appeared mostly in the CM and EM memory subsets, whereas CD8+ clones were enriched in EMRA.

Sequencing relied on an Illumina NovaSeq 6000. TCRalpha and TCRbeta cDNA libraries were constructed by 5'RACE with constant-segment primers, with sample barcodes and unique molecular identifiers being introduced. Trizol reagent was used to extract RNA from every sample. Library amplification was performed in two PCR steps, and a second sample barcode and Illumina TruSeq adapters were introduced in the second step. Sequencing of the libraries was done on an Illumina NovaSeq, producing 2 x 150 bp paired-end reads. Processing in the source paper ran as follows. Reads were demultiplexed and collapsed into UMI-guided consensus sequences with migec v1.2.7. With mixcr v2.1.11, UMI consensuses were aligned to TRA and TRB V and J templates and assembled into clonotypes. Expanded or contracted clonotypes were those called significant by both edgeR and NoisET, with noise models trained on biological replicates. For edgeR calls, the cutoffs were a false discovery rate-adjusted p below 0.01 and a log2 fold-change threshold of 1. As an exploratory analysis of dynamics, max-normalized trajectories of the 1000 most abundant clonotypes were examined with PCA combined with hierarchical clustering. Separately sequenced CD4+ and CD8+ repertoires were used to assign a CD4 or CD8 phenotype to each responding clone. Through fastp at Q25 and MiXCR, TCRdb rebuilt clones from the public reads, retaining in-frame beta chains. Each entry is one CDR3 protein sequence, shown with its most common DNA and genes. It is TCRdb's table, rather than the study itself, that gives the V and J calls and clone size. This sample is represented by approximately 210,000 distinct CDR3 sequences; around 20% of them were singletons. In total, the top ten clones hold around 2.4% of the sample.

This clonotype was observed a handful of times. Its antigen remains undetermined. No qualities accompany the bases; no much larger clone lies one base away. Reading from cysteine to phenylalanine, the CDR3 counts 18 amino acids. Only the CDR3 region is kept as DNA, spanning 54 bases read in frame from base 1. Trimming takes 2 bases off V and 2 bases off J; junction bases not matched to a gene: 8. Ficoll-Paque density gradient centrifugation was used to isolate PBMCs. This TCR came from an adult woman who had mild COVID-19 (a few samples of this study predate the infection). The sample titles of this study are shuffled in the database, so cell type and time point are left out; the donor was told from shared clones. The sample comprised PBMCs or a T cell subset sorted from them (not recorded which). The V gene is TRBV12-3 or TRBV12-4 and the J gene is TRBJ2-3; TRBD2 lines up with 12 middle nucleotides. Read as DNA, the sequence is TGTGCCAGCAGTTTAACTAGCGGGGGGCCTGGGTACACAGATACGCAGTATTTT. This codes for CASSLTSGGPGYTDTQYF.